Listed below are T cell receptor beta chains from one sample, sequenced in a study of blood T cell repertoires in COVID-19. Measured with immunoSEQ multiplex PCR; TCRdb has only the in-frame clones, and not every one. The sample includes about 400,000 clones, roughly 88% of them seen just once. Sequencing was carried out using PBMCs or T cells enriched from blood (not recorded which). These receptors were obtained from a middle-aged woman with acute COVID-19. CDR3s include the opening cysteine and the closing phenylalanine or tryptophan. D genes are given only for firm matches. Size is omitted from some rows. Given values are once, few, many or a class for expanded clones.

v_gene: TRBV5-6
abundance: NA
j_gene: TRBJ2-6
d_gene: NA
CDR3aa: CASTPGYFAGANVLTF
CDR3nt: TGTGCCAGCACCCCGGGGTATTTCGCTGGGGCCAACGTCCTGACTTTC

v_gene: TRBV10-3
abundance: NA
j_gene: TRBJ1-5
d_gene: NA
CDR3aa: CAISVGLGPGQPQHF
CDR3nt: TGTGCCATCAGTGTTGGATTGGGCCCCGGACAGCCCCAGCATTTT

v_gene: TRBV7-9
abundance: NA
j_gene: TRBJ1-2
d_gene: TRBD1
CDR3aa: CASSPDRDYGYTF
CDR3nt: TGTGCCAGCAGCCCAGACAGGGACTATGGCTACACCTTC

v_gene: TRBV29-1
abundance: NA
j_gene: TRBJ2-7
d_gene: TRBD1
CDR3aa: CSVWTGREQYF
CDR3nt: TGCAGCGTCTGGACAGGGCGGGAGCAGTACTTC

v_gene: TRBV3-1/TRBV3-2
abundance: NA
j_gene: TRBJ1-1
d_gene: NA
CDR3aa: CASSQGGWGGGTEAFF
CDR3nt: TGTGCCAGCAGCCAAGGAGGTTGGGGGGGAGGTACTGAAGCTTTCTTT

v_gene: TRBV9
abundance: once
j_gene: TRBJ2-5
d_gene: NA
CDR3aa: CASSGKTDQETQYF
CDR3nt: TGTGCCAGCTCCGGAAAGACAGACCAAGAGACCCAGTACTTC

v_gene: TRBV20-1
abundance: NA
j_gene: TRBJ2-3
d_gene: NA
CDR3aa: CSARLTDTQYF
CDR3nt: TGCAGTGCCAGGCTTACAGATACGCAGTATTTT

v_gene: TRBV6-4
abundance: NA
j_gene: TRBJ2-1
d_gene: TRBD2
CDR3aa: CASSALAGGAEQFF
CDR3nt: TGTGCCAGCAGTGCACTAGCGGGGGGGGCTGAGCAGTTCTTC

v_gene: TRBV7-8
abundance: NA
j_gene: TRBJ1-5
d_gene: NA
CDR3aa: CASSLAGFSQPQHF
CDR3nt: TGTGCCAGCAGCTTGGCAGGGTTCAGTCAGCCCCAGCATTTT

v_gene: TRBV7-9
abundance: NA
j_gene: TRBJ2-7
d_gene: TRBD1
CDR3aa: CASSLDRGQGRAEQYF
CDR3nt: TGTGCCAGCAGCTTAGACCGCGGACAGGGGAGGGCCGAGCAGTACTTC

v_gene: TRBV15
abundance: NA
j_gene: TRBJ1-3
d_gene: NA
CDR3aa: CATSRRGRGELRNTIYF
CDR3nt: TGTGCCACCAGCAGGAGAGGCAGGGGCGAACTCAGAAACACCATATATTTT

v_gene: TRBV6-1
abundance: NA
j_gene: TRBJ1-5
d_gene: NA
CDR3aa: CASSDPRRGGSSNQPQHF
CDR3nt: TGTGCCAGCAGTGACCCCCGGCGGGGGGGCAGTAGCAATCAGCCCCAGCATTTT

v_gene: TRBV9
abundance: NA
j_gene: TRBJ1-1
d_gene: TRBD1
CDR3aa: CASSGGGTGKNTEAFF
CDR3nt: TGTGCCAGCAGCGGAGGTGGGACAGGGAAGAACACTGAAGCTTTCTTT

v_gene: TRBV27
abundance: NA
j_gene: TRBJ1-1
d_gene: TRBD1
CDR3aa: CASGYRGTEAFF
CDR3nt: TGTGCCAGCGGGTACAGGGGCACTGAAGCTTTCTTT

v_gene: TRBV4-1
abundance: NA
j_gene: TRBJ1-6
d_gene: TRBD1
CDR3aa: CASSHSQGAGNSPLHF
CDR3nt: TGCGCCAGCAGCCATTCACAGGGGGCCGGAAATTCACCCCTCCACTTT

v_gene: TRBV19
abundance: NA
j_gene: TRBJ1-1
d_gene: TRBD1
CDR3aa: CASSFRDRGEAFF
CDR3nt: TGTGCCAGTAGTTTCCGGGACAGGGGGGAAGCTTTCTTT

v_gene: TRBV19
abundance: NA
j_gene: TRBJ2-3
d_gene: TRBD2
CDR3aa: CASLLSGGRIDTQYF
CDR3nt: TGTGCCAGCCTTCTCAGCGGGGGGAGAATAGATACGCAGTATTTT

v_gene: TRBV6-1
abundance: NA
j_gene: TRBJ1-2
d_gene: NA
CDR3aa: CASSEDDRYYGYTF
CDR3nt: TGTGCCAGCAGTGAAGACGACAGATATTATGGCTACACCTTC

v_gene: TRBV18
abundance: NA
j_gene: TRBJ1-1
d_gene: NA
CDR3aa: CASSPAPMNTEAFF
CDR3nt: TGTGCCAGCTCTCCCGCTCCTATGAACACTGAAGCTTTCTTT

v_gene: TRBV25-1
abundance: NA
j_gene: TRBJ1-4
d_gene: TRBD1
CDR3aa: CASSKSGTVNEKLFF
CDR3nt: TGTGCCAGCAGTAAATCCGGGACAGTTAATGAAAAACTGTTTTTT

v_gene: TRBV5-4
abundance: once
j_gene: TRBJ1-2
d_gene: NA
CDR3aa: CASSLSGGVIYGYTF
CDR3nt: TGTGCCAGCAGCTTGAGCGGGGGCGTAATTTATGGCTACACCTTC

v_gene: TRBV29-1
abundance: NA
j_gene: TRBJ1-1
d_gene: NA
CDR3aa: CSVYGGAGYTEAFF
CDR3nt: TGCAGCGTTTACGGTGGGGCTGGGTACACTGAAGCTTTCTTT

v_gene: TRBV24-1
abundance: NA
j_gene: TRBJ1-1
d_gene: TRBD1
CDR3aa: CATSPGTGIGNTEAFF
CDR3nt: TGTGCCACCAGTCCTGGGACAGGGATTGGGAACACTGAAGCTTTCTTT

v_gene: TRBV2
abundance: NA
j_gene: TRBJ1-5
d_gene: NA
CDR3aa: CASSEWQSSNQPQHF
CDR3nt: TGTGCCAGCAGTGAATGGCAGTCCAGCAATCAGCCCCAGCATTTT

v_gene: TRBV11-2
abundance: NA
j_gene: TRBJ2-5
d_gene: NA
CDR3aa: CASSSSSVETQYF
CDR3nt: TGTGCCAGCAGCTCGTCTAGCGTTGAGACCCAGTACTTC

v_gene: TRBV4-1
abundance: NA
j_gene: TRBJ2-7
d_gene: TRBD1
CDR3aa: CASSQGQGVDYEQYF
CDR3nt: TGCGCCAGCAGCCAAGGACAGGGGGTAGACTACGAGCAGTACTTC

v_gene: TRBV5-1
abundance: NA
j_gene: TRBJ2-1
d_gene: TRBD2
CDR3aa: CASSLLAGGVNEQFF
CDR3nt: TGCGCCAGCAGCTTACTAGCGGGGGGAGTGAATGAGCAGTTCTTC

v_gene: TRBV6-5
abundance: NA
j_gene: TRBJ1-5
d_gene: TRBD1
CDR3aa: CASSFTWTGDQPQHF
CDR3nt: TGTGCCAGCAGCTTTACTTGGACAGGGGATCAGCCCCAGCATTTT

v_gene: TRBV27
abundance: NA
j_gene: TRBJ1-1
d_gene: NA
CDR3aa: CASSRGPPGAEAFF
CDR3nt: TGTGCCAGCAGCCGTGGCCCCCCGGGGGCTGAAGCTTTCTTT

v_gene: TRBV18
abundance: NA
j_gene: TRBJ2-7
d_gene: TRBD1
CDR3aa: CASSGPEGGSYEQYF
CDR3nt: TGTGCCAGCTCAGGCCCCGAAGGGGGCAGTTACGAGCAGTACTTC

v_gene: TRBV9
abundance: NA
j_gene: TRBJ1-2
d_gene: TRBD1
CDR3aa: CASSRGQDTNYGYTF
CDR3nt: TGTGCCAGCAGCAGAGGACAGGACACTAACTATGGCTACACCTTC

v_gene: TRBV30
abundance: NA
j_gene: TRBJ1-6
d_gene: NA
CDR3aa: CAWRWSSYNSPLHF
CDR3nt: TGTGCCTGGAGATGGAGCTCCTATAATTCACCCCTCCACTTT

v_gene: TRBV10-3
abundance: NA
j_gene: TRBJ1-2
d_gene: TRBD1
CDR3aa: CAISDPGQPSANYGYTF
CDR3nt: TGTGCCATCAGTGATCCGGGACAGCCTTCAGCTAACTATGGCTACACCTTC

v_gene: TRBV20-1
abundance: NA
j_gene: TRBJ2-5
d_gene: NA
CDR3aa: CSARVGETQYF
CDR3nt: TGCAGTGCGAGGGTAGGAGAGACCCAGTACTTC

v_gene: TRBV6-5
abundance: once
j_gene: TRBJ2-2
d_gene: TRBD2
CDR3aa: CASSYSGGAAGELFF
CDR3nt: TGTGCCAGCAGCTATAGCGGGGGGGCCGCCGGGGAGCTGTTTTTT

v_gene: TRBV4-2
abundance: NA
j_gene: TRBJ2-3
d_gene: TRBD2
CDR3aa: CASSQPGLATDTQYF
CDR3nt: TGTGCCAGCAGCCAACCGGGACTAGCGACAGATACGCAGTATTTT

v_gene: TRBV9
abundance: NA
j_gene: TRBJ2-3
d_gene: NA
CDR3aa: CASSVTSDTQYF
CDR3nt: TGTGCCAGCAGCGTAACATCAGATACGCAGTATTTT

v_gene: TRBV7-9
abundance: NA
j_gene: TRBJ1-6
d_gene: TRBD1
CDR3aa: CASSPGQGYSPLHF
CDR3nt: TGTGCCAGCAGCCCAGGACAGGGATATTCACCCCTCCACTTT

v_gene: TRBV24-1
abundance: NA
j_gene: TRBJ1-2
d_gene: NA
CDR3aa: CATSGPQVDYGYTF
CDR3nt: TGTGCCACCAGTGGGCCCCAGGTGGACTATGGCTACACCTTC

v_gene: TRBV29-1
abundance: NA
j_gene: TRBJ1-1
d_gene: NA
CDR3aa: CSARQGIMNTEAFF
CDR3nt: TGCAGCGCCCGACAAGGAATCATGAACACTGAAGCTTTCTTT

v_gene: TRBV11-2
abundance: NA
j_gene: TRBJ2-3
d_gene: NA
CDR3aa: CASSHTTDTQYF
CDR3nt: TGTGCCAGCAGCCACACAACAGATACGCAGTATTTT

v_gene: TRBV5-1
abundance: NA
j_gene: TRBJ2-1
d_gene: TRBD2
CDR3aa: CASFGLADYNEQFF
CDR3nt: TGCGCCAGCTTTGGACTAGCGGACTACAATGAGCAGTTCTTC

v_gene: TRBV2
abundance: NA
j_gene: TRBJ1-1
d_gene: NA
CDR3aa: CASSEPAIGSTEAFF
CDR3nt: TGTGCCAGCAGTGAACCGGCAATCGGGAGCACTGAAGCTTTCTTT

v_gene: TRBV24-1
abundance: few
j_gene: TRBJ1-3
d_gene: NA
CDR3aa: CAIRGSGNTIYF
CDR3nt: TGTGCCATAAGAGGCTCTGGAAACACCATATATTTT

v_gene: TRBV6-5
abundance: NA
j_gene: TRBJ1-2
d_gene: TRBD1
CDR3aa: CASNPTGANYGYTF
CDR3nt: TGTGCCAGCAACCCGACAGGGGCTAACTATGGCTACACCTTC

v_gene: TRBV3-1/TRBV3-2
abundance: NA
j_gene: TRBJ1-6
d_gene: NA
CDR3aa: CASSQDGSVIGSPLHF
CDR3nt: TGTGCCAGCAGCCAAGACGGGTCGGTGATTGGTTCACCCCTCCACTTT

v_gene: TRBV5-1
abundance: NA
j_gene: TRBJ1-1
d_gene: NA
CDR3aa: CASSLESGRQNTEAFF
CDR3nt: TGCGCCAGCAGCTTGGAGTCAGGTCGACAAAACACTGAAGCTTTCTTT

v_gene: TRBV19
abundance: NA
j_gene: TRBJ1-4
d_gene: TRBD1
CDR3aa: CASSTGQDLEKLFF
CDR3nt: TGTGCCAGTAGTACGGGACAGGACTTAGAAAAACTGTTTTTT

v_gene: TRBV7-6
abundance: NA
j_gene: TRBJ1-2
d_gene: TRBD1
CDR3aa: CASSSGQNYGYTF
CDR3nt: TGTGCCAGCAGCTCGGGACAGAACTATGGCTACACCTTC

v_gene: TRBV20-1
abundance: NA
j_gene: TRBJ2-7
d_gene: NA
CDR3aa: CSVGADEQYF
CDR3nt: TGCAGTGTAGGGGCCGACGAGCAGTACTTC

v_gene: TRBV3-1/TRBV3-2
abundance: NA
j_gene: TRBJ1-5
d_gene: NA
CDR3aa: CASSRGGSNQPQHF
CDR3nt: TGTGCCAGCTCTAGAGGGGGTAGCAATCAGCCCCAGCATTTT

v_gene: TRBV25-1
abundance: few
j_gene: TRBJ1-1
d_gene: TRBD1
CDR3aa: CASSVQGAGAFF
CDR3nt: TGTGCCAGCAGTGTCCAGGGGGCTGGAGCTTTCTTT

v_gene: TRBV19
abundance: NA
j_gene: TRBJ1-1
d_gene: NA
CDR3aa: CASSGRQVPEAFF
CDR3nt: TGTGCCAGTAGTGGGAGACAGGTCCCTGAAGCTTTCTTT

v_gene: TRBV25-1
abundance: NA
j_gene: TRBJ1-4
d_gene: NA
CDR3aa: CASSGRSNEKLFF
CDR3nt: TGTGCCAGCAGTGGCAGGTCTAATGAAAAACTGTTTTTT

v_gene: TRBV14
abundance: once
j_gene: TRBJ2-7
d_gene: NA
CDR3aa: CASSPAYEQYF
CDR3nt: TGTGCCAGCAGCCCCGCCTACGAGCAGTACTTC

v_gene: TRBV6-5
abundance: NA
j_gene: TRBJ1-2
d_gene: NA
CDR3aa: CASSSLRAGLGYTF
CDR3nt: TGTGCCAGCAGTTCCCTCCGGGCGGGTCTGGGCTACACCTTC